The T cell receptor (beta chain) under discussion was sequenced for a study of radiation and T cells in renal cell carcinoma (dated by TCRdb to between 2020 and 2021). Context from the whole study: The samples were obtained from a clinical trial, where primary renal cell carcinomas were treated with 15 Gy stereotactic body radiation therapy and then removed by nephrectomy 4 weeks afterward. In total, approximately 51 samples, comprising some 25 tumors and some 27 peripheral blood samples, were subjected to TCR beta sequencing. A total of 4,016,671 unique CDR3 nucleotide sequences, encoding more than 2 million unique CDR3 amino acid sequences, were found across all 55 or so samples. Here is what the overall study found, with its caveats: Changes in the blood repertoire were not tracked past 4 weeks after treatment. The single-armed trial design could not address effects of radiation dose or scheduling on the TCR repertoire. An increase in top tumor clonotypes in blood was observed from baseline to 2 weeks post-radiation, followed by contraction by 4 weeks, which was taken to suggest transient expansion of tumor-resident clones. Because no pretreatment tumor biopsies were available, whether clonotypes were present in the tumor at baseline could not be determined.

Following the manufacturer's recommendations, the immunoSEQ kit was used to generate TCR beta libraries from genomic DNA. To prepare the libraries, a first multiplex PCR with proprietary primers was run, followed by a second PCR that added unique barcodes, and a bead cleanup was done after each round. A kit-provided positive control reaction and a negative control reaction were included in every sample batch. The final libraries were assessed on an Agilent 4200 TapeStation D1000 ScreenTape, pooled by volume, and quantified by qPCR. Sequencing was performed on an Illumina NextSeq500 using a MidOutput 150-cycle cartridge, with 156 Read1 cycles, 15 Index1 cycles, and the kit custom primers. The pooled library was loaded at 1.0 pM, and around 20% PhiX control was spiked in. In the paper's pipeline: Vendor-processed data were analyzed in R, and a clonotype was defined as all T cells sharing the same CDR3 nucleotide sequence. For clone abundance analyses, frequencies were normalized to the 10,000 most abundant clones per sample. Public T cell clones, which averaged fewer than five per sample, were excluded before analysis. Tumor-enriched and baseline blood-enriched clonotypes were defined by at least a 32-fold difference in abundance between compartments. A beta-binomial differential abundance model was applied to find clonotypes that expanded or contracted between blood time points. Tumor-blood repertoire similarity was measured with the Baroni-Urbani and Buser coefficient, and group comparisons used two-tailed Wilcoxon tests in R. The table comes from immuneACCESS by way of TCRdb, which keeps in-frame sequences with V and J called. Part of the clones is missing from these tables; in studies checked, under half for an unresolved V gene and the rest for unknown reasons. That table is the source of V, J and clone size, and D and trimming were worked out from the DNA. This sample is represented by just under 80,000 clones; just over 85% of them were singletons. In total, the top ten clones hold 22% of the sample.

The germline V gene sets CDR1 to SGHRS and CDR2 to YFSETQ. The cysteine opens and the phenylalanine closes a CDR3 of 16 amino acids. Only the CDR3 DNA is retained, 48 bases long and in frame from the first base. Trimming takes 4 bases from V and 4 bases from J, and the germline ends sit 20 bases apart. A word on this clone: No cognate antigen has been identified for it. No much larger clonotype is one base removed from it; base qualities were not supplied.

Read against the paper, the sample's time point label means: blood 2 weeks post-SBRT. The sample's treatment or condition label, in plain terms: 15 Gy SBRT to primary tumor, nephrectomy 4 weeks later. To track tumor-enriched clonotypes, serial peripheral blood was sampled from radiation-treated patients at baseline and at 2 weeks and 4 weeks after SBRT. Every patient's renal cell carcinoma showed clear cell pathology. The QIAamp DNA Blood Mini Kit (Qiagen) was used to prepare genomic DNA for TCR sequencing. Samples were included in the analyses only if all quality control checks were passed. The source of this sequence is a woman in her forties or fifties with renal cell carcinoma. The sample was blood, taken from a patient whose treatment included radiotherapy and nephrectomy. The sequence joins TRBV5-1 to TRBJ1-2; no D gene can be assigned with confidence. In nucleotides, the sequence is TGCGCCAGCAGCCCGCGCGGTGGGCCCGGAGCCTATGGCTACACCTTC. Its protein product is CASSPRGGPGAYGYTF.